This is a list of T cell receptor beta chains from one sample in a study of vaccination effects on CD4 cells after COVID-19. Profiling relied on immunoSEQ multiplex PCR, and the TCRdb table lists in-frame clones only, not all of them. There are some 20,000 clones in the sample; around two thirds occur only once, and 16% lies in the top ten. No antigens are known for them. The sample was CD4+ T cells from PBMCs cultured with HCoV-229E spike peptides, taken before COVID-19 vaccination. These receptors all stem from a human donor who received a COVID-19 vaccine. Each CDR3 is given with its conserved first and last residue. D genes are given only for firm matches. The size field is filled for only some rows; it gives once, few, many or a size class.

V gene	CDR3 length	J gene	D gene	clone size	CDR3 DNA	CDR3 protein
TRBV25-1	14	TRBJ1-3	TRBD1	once	TGTGCCAGCAGTGTTTCAGGGGGTGGAAACACCATATATTTT	CASSVSGGGNTIYF
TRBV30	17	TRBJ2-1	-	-	TGTGCCTGGAGTGGGAAAGAGGGGTGGGGAACCGGGGATGAGCAGTTCTTC	CAWSGKEGWGTGDEQFF
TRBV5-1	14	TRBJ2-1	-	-	TGCGCCAGCAGCCTGGACAGGGAGGGCAATGAGCAGTTCTTC	CASSLDREGNEQFF
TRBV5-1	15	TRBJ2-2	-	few	TGCGCCAGCAGCCGGGGGACATCGAACACCGGGGAGCTGTTTTTT	CASSRGTSNTGELFF
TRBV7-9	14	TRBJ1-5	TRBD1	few	TGTGCCAGCAGCTTAGCGACAGGGAATCAGCCCCAGCATTTT	CASSLATGNQPQHF
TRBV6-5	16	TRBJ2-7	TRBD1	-	TGTGCCAGCAGTTACTCCGGGACAGGGGACATCTACGAGCAGTACTTC	CASSYSGTGDIYEQYF
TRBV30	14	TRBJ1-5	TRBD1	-	TGTGCCTGTCCGACAGGGGGCATTAAACAGCCCCAGCATTTT	CACPTGGIKQPQHF
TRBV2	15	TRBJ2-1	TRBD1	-	TGTGCCAGCAAGCCCGGGACAGGGGGCCGGAATGAGCAGTTCTTC	CASKPGTGGRNEQFF
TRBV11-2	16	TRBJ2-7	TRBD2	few	TGTGCCAGCAGCTTGGGGCTAGCGGGCCTCTCCTACGAGCAGTACTTC	CASSLGLAGLSYEQYF
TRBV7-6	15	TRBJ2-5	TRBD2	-	TGTGCCAGCAGCTTCGACCCGGGGGGAGGGGAGACCCAGTACTTC	CASSFDPGGGETQYF
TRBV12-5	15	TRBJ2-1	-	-	TGTGCTAGTGGTTTGTCGCAGGGGCTATACAATGAGCAGTTCTTC	CASGLSQGLYNEQFF
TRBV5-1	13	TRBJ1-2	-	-	TGCGCCAGCAGCTTCCGTGATCGGGGTGGCTACACCTTC	CASSFRDRGGYTF
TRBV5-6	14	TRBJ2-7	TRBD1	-	TGTGCCAGCAGCCGCCCGACAGGGGGAGGCGAGCAGTACTTC	CASSRPTGGGEQYF
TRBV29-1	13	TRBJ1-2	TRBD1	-	TGCAGCATTGCCCCCCGACAGGGGGATGGCTACACCTTC	CSIAPRQGDGYTF
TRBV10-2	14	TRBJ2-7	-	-	TGCGCCAGCAGTGAGTCTTGGGGGCCCTACGAGCAGTACTTC	CASSESWGPYEQYF
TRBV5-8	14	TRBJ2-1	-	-	TGTGCCAGCAGGAACAGGGCCTCCGGCAATGAGCAGTTCTTC	CASRNRASGNEQFF
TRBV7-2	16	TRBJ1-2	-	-	TGTGCCAGCAGCTTTCAGGGTCTCCAAGAAGGGTATGGCTACACCTTC	CASSFQGLQEGYGYTF
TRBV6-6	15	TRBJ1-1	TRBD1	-	TGTGCCAGTACGACAGGGGGGAGCATGAACACTGAAGCTTTCTTT	CASTTGGSMNTEAFF
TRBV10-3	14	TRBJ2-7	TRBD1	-	TGTGCCACGAGACAGGGGAGCTACTCCTACGAGCAGTACTTC	CATRQGSYSYEQYF
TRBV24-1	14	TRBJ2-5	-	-	TGTGCCACCAGTGACACCAGGGGAGGTGAGACCCAGTACTTC	CATSDTRGGETQYF
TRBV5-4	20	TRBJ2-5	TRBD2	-	TGTGCCAGCAGTTACGTATTATTTGGACTAGCGGGAGATGTTCGAAAGACCCAGTACTTC	CASSYVLFGLAGDVRKTQYF
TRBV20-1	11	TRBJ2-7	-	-	TGCAGTGCTAGGGCGGTGAACGAGCAGTACTTC	CSARAVNEQYF
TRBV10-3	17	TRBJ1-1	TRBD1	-	TGTGCCATCAGTGAGACTGAACTGGGACAGCGGAACACTGAAGCTTTCTTT	CAISETELGQRNTEAFF
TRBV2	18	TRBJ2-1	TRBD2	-	TGTGCCAGCAGTGAAGGCTGGCCTAGCGGGAGAATTGGGAATGAGCAGTTCTTC	CASSEGWPSGRIGNEQFF
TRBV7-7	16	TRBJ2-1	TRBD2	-	TGTGCCAGCAGCATAGGGAGACTAGCGGGCAATAATGAGCAGTTCTTC	CASSIGRLAGNNEQFF
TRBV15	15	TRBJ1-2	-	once	TGTGCCACCAGCAGAGAATTGCAGTGGATCTATGGCTACACCTTC	CATSRELQWIYGYTF
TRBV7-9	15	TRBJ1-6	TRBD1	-	TGTGCCAGCAGCTTATCGACAGGGCAGAATTCACCCCTCCACTTT	CASSLSTGQNSPLHF
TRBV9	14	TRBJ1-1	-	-	TGTGCCAGCAGCGTAGACCTAATGAACACTGAAGCTTTCTTT	CASSVDLMNTEAFF
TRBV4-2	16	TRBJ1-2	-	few	TGTGCCAGCAGCCAAGGCGTAGGTTACTCTAACTATGGCTACACCTTC	CASSQGVGYSNYGYTF
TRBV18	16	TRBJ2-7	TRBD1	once	TGTGCCAGCTCACCGGCGGTGGGACAGGCTCTTCCCGAGCAGTACTTC	CASSPAVGQALPEQYF
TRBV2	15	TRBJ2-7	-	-	TGTGCCAGCAGTCGACTAGTGGGAACCTCCTACGAGCAGTACTTC	CASSRLVGTSYEQYF
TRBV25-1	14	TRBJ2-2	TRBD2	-	TGTGCCAGCAGTGACGGGAGGGACACCGGGGAGCTGTTTTTT	CASSDGRDTGELFF
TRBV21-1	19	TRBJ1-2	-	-	TGTGCCAGCAGCAAAAAAACAGGGGGCCCTGGGAGGACAAATTATGGCTACACCTTC	CASSKKTGGPGRTNYGYTF
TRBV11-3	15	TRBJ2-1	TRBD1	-	TGTGCCAGCAGCCCCGGGACAGCCACTTTCAATGAGCAGTTCTTC	CASSPGTATFNEQFF
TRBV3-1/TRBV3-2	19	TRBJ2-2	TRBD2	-	TGTGCCAGCAGCCAAGATTGGCTAGCGGGGCTTTCGAACACCGGGGAGCTGTTTTTT	CASSQDWLAGLSNTGELFF
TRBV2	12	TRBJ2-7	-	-	TGTGCCAGCAGAGGAGGGGGGGACGAGCAGTACTTC	CASRGGGDEQYF
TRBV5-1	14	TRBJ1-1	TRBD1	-	TGCGCCAGCAGCGCCCAAACAGGGGGCACTGAAGCTTTCTTT	CASSAQTGGTEAFF
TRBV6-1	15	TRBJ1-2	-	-	TGTGCCAGCAGTGAAGATTTGGCTACTAACTATGGCTACACCTTC	CASSEDLATNYGYTF
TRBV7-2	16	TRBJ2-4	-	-	TGTGCCAGCAGCGAGTTTGAGGGATGGGCCAAAAACATTCAGTACTTC	CASSEFEGWAKNIQYF
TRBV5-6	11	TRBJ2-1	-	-	TGTGCCAGCAGCAGTTTTGATGAGCAGTTCTTC	CASSSFDEQFF
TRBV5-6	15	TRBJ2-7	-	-	TGTGCCAGCAGCTTGAGGAGGGACCCTAGCTACGAGCAGTACTTC	CASSLRRDPSYEQYF
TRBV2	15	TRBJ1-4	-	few	TGTGCCAGCAGTCAGGACAAGGGGGGCTCTGAAAAACTGTTTTTT	CASSQDKGGSEKLFF
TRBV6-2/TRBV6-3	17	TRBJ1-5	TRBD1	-	TGTGCCAGCAGTTACTCGACTGGGGCACAGGGGAATCAGCCCCAGCATTTT	CASSYSTGAQGNQPQHF
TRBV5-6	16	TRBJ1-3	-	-	TGTGCCAGCAGCTTCGGACTCATCAGCTCTGGAAACACCATATATTTT	CASSFGLISSGNTIYF
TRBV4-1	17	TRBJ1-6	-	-	TGCGCCAGCAGCCTTGGGCGGCCAAGCTCCTATAATTCACCCCTCCACTTT	CASSLGRPSSYNSPLHF
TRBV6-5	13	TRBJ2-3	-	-	TGTGCCAGCAGTACAGGGACTCCGAGTACGCAGTATTTT	CASSTGTPSTQYF
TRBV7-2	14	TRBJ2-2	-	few	TGTGCCAGCAGCTTAGAAGGGAACACCGGGGAGCTGTTTTTT	CASSLEGNTGELFF
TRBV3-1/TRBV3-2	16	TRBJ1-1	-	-	TGTGCCAGCAGCCAGTACTCGGGCCCTAGGGACACTGAAGCTTTCTTT	CASSQYSGPRDTEAFF
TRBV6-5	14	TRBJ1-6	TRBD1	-	TGTGCCAGCAGCGCACGGGGACAGAATTCACCCCTCCACTTT	CASSARGQNSPLHF
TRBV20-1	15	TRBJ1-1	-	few	TGCAGTGCTAGTCTGGGGGGAAATTGGGGCACTGAAGCTTTCTTT	CSASLGGNWGTEAFF